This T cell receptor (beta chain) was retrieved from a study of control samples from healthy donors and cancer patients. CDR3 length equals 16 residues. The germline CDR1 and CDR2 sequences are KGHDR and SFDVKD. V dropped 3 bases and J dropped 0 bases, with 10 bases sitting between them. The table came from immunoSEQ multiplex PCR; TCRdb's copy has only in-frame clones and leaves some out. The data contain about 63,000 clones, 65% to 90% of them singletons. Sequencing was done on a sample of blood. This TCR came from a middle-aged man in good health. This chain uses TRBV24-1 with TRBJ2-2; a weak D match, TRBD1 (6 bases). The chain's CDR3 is CATSDPGQPNTGELFF. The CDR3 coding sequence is TGTGCCACCAGTGATCCGGGACAACCGAACACCGGGGAGCTGTTTTTT.